These 12 T cell receptor beta chains were all obtained from the same sample, sequenced in a study of post-analysis software for immune sequencing data. Study-wide findings and caveats: Comparison of patients with controls showed roughly five TRBV segments more frequent in patients, TRBV5-6, TRBV5-1 and TRBV20-1 among them.

These receptors' antigens are unknown. Every TCR beta cDNA library bore unique molecular identifiers. MiXCR, applied by TCRdb to the PCR reads, yields one record per CDR3 protein. The data show approximately 630,000 distinct CDR3 sequences, 59% seen once. Material: blood. All receptors come from a girl aged 2 to 9 with multiple sclerosis.

This rearrangement joins TRBV29-1 to TRBJ2-5, with D tentatively TRBD2 (6 bases). Germline V lookup: CDR1 SQVTM, CDR2 ANQGSEA. Between the trimmed V and J ends, which lost 8 bases and 11 bases, there was a span of 21 bases. CDR3 length: 12 residues. DNA of the CDR3: TGCAGCCCCGCTGGGGGGTACAATGAGCAGTACTTC. It codes for CSPAGGYNEQYF.

This clonotype showed up just once. The rearrangement links TRBV25-1 to TRBJ2-1, with TRBD1 identical over 7 bases. Germline CDR1 is MGHDK and CDR2 is SYGVNS. The V segment lost 2 bases and the J segment 6 bases; nucleotides outside the gene matches: 7. The CDR3 spans 15 residues. The CDR3: CASSEPPGQSNEQFF. CDR3 DNA sequence: TGTGCCAGCAGTGAACCACCGGGACAGAGCAATGAGCAGTTCTTC.

This chain links TRBV27 with TRBJ2-7, with no clear D. The V gene's germline CDR1 is MNHEY and CDR2 SMNVEV (reference sequence). With 5 bases removed from V and 0 bases from J, the gap between germline ends came to 11 bases. The CDR3 covers 14 residues. The CDR3 protein is CASSAILNSYEQYF. Here the CDR3 DNA reads TGTGCCAGCAGTGCGATATTGAACTCCTACGAGCAGTACTTC.

V is TRBV20-1 and J is TRBJ2-7; 11 bases align to TRBD2. The J call is uncertain, as TRBJ2-5 better fits the DNA end. CDR1 is DFQATT and CDR2 is SNEGSKA in the germline V gene (reference sequence). The CDR3 has 15 amino acids. CDR3 bases: TGCAGTGCTAGACAGGTAGCGGGAGGGCCGGTGACCCAGTACTTC. Protein: CSARQVAGGPVTQYF.

The rearrangement joins TRBV20-1 to TRBJ1-2; 9 bases align to TRBD1. J was trimmed by 8 bases and V by 3 bases; bases with no gene match: 7. This CDR3 is 13 amino acids long. Germline CDR1 DFQATT, CDR2 SNEGSKA (reference sequence). The CDR3 here is CSARGDRDDGYTF. DNA for the CDR3: TGCAGTGCTAGGGGGGACAGGGATGACGGCTACACCTTC.

This rearrangement joins TRBV5-5 to TRBJ2-5, with a weak D call TRBD2 (6 bases). CDR3 length: 15 amino acids. Trimming pared 0 bases from V and 11 bases from J, leaving 20 bases between. Germline-derived CDR1 and CDR2 are SGHKS and YYEKEE (reference sequence). CDR3 sequence: CASSLESRGGIGQYF. CDR3 coding DNA: TGTGCCAGCAGCTTGGAGTCTCGGGGAGGAATTGGGCAGTACTTC.

This clonotype was recorded once. The chain carries TRBV3-1 and TRBJ1-4; 10 bases are shared with TRBD1. Germline CDR1 LGHDT, CDR2 YNNKEL (reference sequence). The CDR3 has 16 residues. V dropped 4 bases and J dropped 7; count of bases not matched to a gene: 9. The CDR3 is CASSRIDRGLGEKLFF. The CDR3 DNA is TGTGCCAGCAGCCGGATCGACAGGGGGCTAGGTGAAAAACTGTTTTTT.

This chain connects TRBV6-1 to TRBJ1-5, with 9 bases aligning to TRBD1. The germline CDR1 and CDR2 sequences are MNHNS and SASEGT. CDR3 length: 19 residues. The J segment lost 0 bases and the V segment lost 4 bases, leaving 13 bases of the junction unmatched. The CDR3 region is CASSALQGATRYSNQPQHF. The CDR3 bases are TGTGCCAGCAGTGCGCTACAGGGGGCTACCAGGTATAGCAATCAGCCCCAGCATTTT.

The chain recombines TRBV12-5 with TRBJ2-5, with D maybe TRBD2 (6 bases). The J call may be faulty, since TRBJ2-7 better matches the DNA end. The CDR3 covers 12 residues. CDR1 and CDR2 from the germline V gene are LGHNT and FRNRAP. The DNA for the CDR3 is TGTGCTAGTGGTTCCGGGAGCTACGAGCAGTACTTC. Its translation: CASGSGSYEQYF.

J is TRBJ2-3 and V is TRBV20-1, with D perhaps matching TRBD2 (5 bases). CDR3 length: 13 residues. The V end was cut by 5 bases, the J end by 5 bases, with 14 bases between. Germline CDR1 and CDR2: DFQATT and SNEGSKA (reference sequence). CDR3 sequence: CSAPEVAQDTQYF. CDR3 in DNA: TGCAGTGCTCCGGAGGTAGCGCAAGATACGCAGTATTTT.

The chain couples TRBV7-8 to TRBJ2-3; tentatively, D is TRBD1 (6 bases). This CDR3 comprises 19 residues. From germline, CDR1 is SGHVS and CDR2 FQNEAQ. Deletions cut 6 bases from V and 3 bases from J, with 28 bases between. The CDR3 DNA sequence: TGTGCCAGCAGTTACCCTTCAGGACAGCATAACCCAGTGACAGATACGCAGTATTTT. It translates to CASSYPSGQHNPVTDTQYF.

This chain connects TRBV30 to TRBJ2-5; perhaps TRBD1 as D (6 bases). V lost 4 bases, J lost 1 base, and 10 bases lay in between. CDR3 length: 13 amino acids. Germline V gives CDR1 GTSNPN, CDR2 SVGIG (reference sequence). CDR3 in amino acids: CAWKGHRQETQYF. The CDR3 region has the DNA TGTGCCTGGAAGGGACACCGCCAAGAGACCCAGTACTTC.